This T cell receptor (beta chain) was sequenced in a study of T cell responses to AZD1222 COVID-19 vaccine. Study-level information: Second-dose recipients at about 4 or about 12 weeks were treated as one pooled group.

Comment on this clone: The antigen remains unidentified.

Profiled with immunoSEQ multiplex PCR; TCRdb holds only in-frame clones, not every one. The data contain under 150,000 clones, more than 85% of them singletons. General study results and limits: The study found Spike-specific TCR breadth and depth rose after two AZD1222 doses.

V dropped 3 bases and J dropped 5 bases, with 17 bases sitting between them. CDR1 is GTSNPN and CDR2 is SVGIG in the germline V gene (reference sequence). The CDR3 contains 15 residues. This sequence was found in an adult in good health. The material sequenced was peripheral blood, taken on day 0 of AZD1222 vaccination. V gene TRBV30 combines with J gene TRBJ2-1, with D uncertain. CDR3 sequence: CAWSRAVDWNNEQFF. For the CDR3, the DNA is TGTGCCTGGAGCCGGGCAGTCGATTGGAACAATGAGCAGTTCTTC.